This TCR beta chain was captured in a study of response to subunit inactivated influenza vaccine. Study-level findings and limits: Only a handful of new T cells, the authors suggested, are recruited with each seasonal influenza vaccination.

V dropped 0 bases and J dropped 2; count of bases not matched to a gene: 7. This CDR3 comprises 17 residues. The germline CDR1 and CDR2 sequences are ENHRY and SYGVKD. TCRdb analysed the RT-PCR reads with MiXCR anew, one entry per CDR3 protein. The table lists fewer than 200,000 distinct CDR3 sequences, about 9.3% of them singletons, with 9.5% to 13% in the top ten. This clonotype was counted ten times or more. The target antigen is unknown. Sequenced material: non-naive T cells sorted from PBMCs, taken on the day of vaccination. The chain has TRBV10-3 and TRBJ1-5; 7 bases fit TRBD1. The TCR originated in a man aged 50 or older who received an inactivated influenza vaccine. The CDR3 sequence: CAISESGGIWGNQPQHF. The CDR3 coding sequence is TGTGCCATCAGTGAGTCAGGGGGCATTTGGGGCAATCAGCCCCAGCATTTT.